The present TCR beta chain was sequenced within a study of technical replicates of blood from several donors. This CDR3 spans 17 amino acids. After removal of 6 bases from V and 7 bases from J, the junction contained 11 bases not matched to a gene. Germline CDR1 and CDR2: MNHEY and SMNVEV (reference sequence). TCRdb keeps only in-frame clones here, not all; method: immunoSEQ multiplex PCR. The sample lists more than 10,000 clones; about 76% were seen once. This clone came up a few times. The source material was PBMCs. The J gene is TRBJ2-1, the V gene TRBV27; 14 bases line up with TRBD2. This clonotype originated in a human donor in good health. In DNA, the CDR3 is TGTGCCAGCAGGGGACTAGCGGGAGTGCGGGGCTCAAATGAGCAGTTCTTC. As protein: CASRGLAGVRGSNEQFF.